The next 17 T cell receptor beta chains were all read from a single sample in a study of OX40 agonist ivuxolimab in advanced cancers. Measured with immunoSEQ multiplex PCR; TCRdb has only the in-frame clones, and not every one. The table lists around 56,000 clones, 70% to 85% of them singletons. The material was CD4+ or CD8+ T cells sorted from blood, obtained in a trial of the OX40 agonist ivuxolimab. Source of these receptors: an adult with an advanced solid tumor such as melanoma, head and neck, liver or kidney cancer.

The genes are TRBV7-8 and TRBJ2-7, with TRBD2 matching 14 bases. The CDR3 runs to 16 residues. The germline V gene has CDR1 SGHVS and CDR2 FQNEAQ. Unmatched junction bases numbered 1, after V lost 0 bases and J lost 3 bases. Here the CDR3 reads CASSLAGTSGGYEQYF. The DNA for the CDR3 is TGTGCCAGCAGCTTAGCTGGGACTAGCGGGGGCTACGAGCAGTACTTC.

This rearrangement joins TRBV21-1 to TRBJ1-4; TRBD1 is taken as the D call from the table, unchecked against the DNA. TRBV21-1 constitutes a pseudogene. This CDR3 region has 19 residues. In DNA form, the CDR3 reads TGTGCCAGCAGCAAAGAGAGGGGGACAGGCAAGACAACTAATGAAAAACTGTTTTTT. Protein sequence: CASSKERGTGKTTNEKLFF.

V and J are TRBV30 and TRBJ2-1; 8 nucleotides agree with TRBD2. Trimming took 2 bases from V and 6 from J; bases not matched to a gene: 9. The CDR3 sequence is 15 residues long. CDR1 is GTSNPN and CDR2 is SVGIG in the germline V gene (reference sequence). Here the CDR3 reads CAWSRGLAGTNEQFF. The CDR3 DNA reads as TGTGCCTGGAGTAGAGGGCTAGCGGGTACCAATGAGCAGTTCTTC.

The CDR3 coding sequence is TGTGCCAGTAGATCCACAGGAAACACTGAAGCTTTCTTT. It codes for CASRSTGNTEAFF. This chain uses TRBV19 with TRBJ1-1, with D maybe TRBD1 (5 bases). The CDR3 loop spans 13 amino acids. V shed 6 bases and J shed 2 bases, with 10 bases lying between them. Germline V gene lookup returns CDR1 LNHDA and CDR2 SQIVND (reference sequence).

This rearrangement joins TRBV25-1 to TRBJ1-4; no reliable D call. V was trimmed by 1 base and J by 4 bases, leaving 13 bases between them. The CDR3 has 16 residues. Germline V gene data show CDR1 as MGHDK and CDR2 as SYGVNS. Here the CDR3 reads CASSELSGSHNEKLFF. The CDR3 nucleotides are TGTGCCAGCAGTGAATTGAGTGGGAGCCATAATGAAAAACTGTTTTTT.

This chain links TRBV7-2 with TRBJ2-5; 14 nucleotides align to TRBD2. J lost 5 bases, V lost 5 bases, and 4 bases had no gene match. Germline V gives CDR1 SGHTA, CDR2 FQGNSA. The CDR3 length is 15 residues. CDR3 sequence (DNA): TGTGCCAGCAGCCTGACTAGCGGGGGGGCGGAGACCCAGTACTTC. It is translated as CASSLTSGGAETQYF.

This clone has just a few counts. The junction and the germline gene differ at one end; a read error may be behind it. V gene TRBV18 combines with J gene TRBJ2-7, with 9 positions matching TRBD1. The CDR3 loop spans 13 amino acids. Per the germline V gene, CDR1 is KGHSH and CDR2 is LQKENI. The CDR3 is CASSPQGQGSVNF. The CDR3, as DNA: TGTGCCAGCTCACCCCAGGGACAGGGTAGCGTCAACTTC.

The J gene is TRBJ1-3, the V gene TRBV28, with 12 bases lining up with TRBD1. CDR1 is MDHEN, CDR2 SYDVKM, per germline. The CDR3 sequence is 18 residues long. Germline trimming cut 2 bases from V and 2 bases from J; bases unmatched to any gene: 7. This chain's CDR3 is CASSLPGQGAYAGNTIYF. The CDR3, as DNA: TGTGCCAGCAGTTTACCGGGACAGGGGGCTTATGCTGGAAACACCATATATTTT.

J is TRBJ1-2 and V is TRBV7-2; 7 nucleotides align to TRBD1. This CDR3 contains 17 residues. The germline V gene has CDR1 SGHTA and CDR2 FQGNSA. V gave up 0 bases and J gave up 2 bases; unmatched junction bases: 9. The CDR3 coding sequence is TGTGCCAGCAGCTTAGCCCCATCAGGGACAGTCAACTATGGCTACACCTTC. Translated, it gives CASSLAPSGTVNYGYTF.

In the case of this clone: Other nucleotide sequences in the sample specify the same CDR3. The chain recombines TRBV5-1 with TRBJ1-6, with TRBD1 as a possible D gene (5 bases). Germline V gene sequence: CDR1 SGHRS, CDR2 YFSETQ. The length of the CDR3 is 14 residues. V was cut by 3 bases and J by 9 bases, with 13 bases left in between. CDR3 nucleotide sequence: TGCGCCAGCAGCTCGGGGGGAGGCGGTTCACCCCTCCACTTT. Translating gives CASSSGGGGSPLHF.

The chain combines TRBV27 with TRBJ2-3; 12 bases are a match to TRBD2. CDR3 size: 20 residues. Trimming removed 2 bases from V and 2 bases from J; junction bases left unmatched: 14. The V gene's germline CDR1 is MNHEY and CDR2 SMNVEV (reference sequence). CDR3 bases: TGTGCCAGCAGTTTAATCCCGCCTAGCGGGAGGGCCACCCACACAGATACGCAGTATTTT. It yields the protein CASSLIPPSGRATHTDTQYF.

CDR3 nucleotides: TGCGCCAGCAGAGGGGGACTTGGAACAGATACGCAGTATTTT. Translated, it gives CASRGGLGTDTQYF. The chain is built from TRBV5-1 and TRBJ2-3; D may correspond to TRBD1 or TRBD2 (6 bases each). Germline lookup yields CDR1 SGHRS and CDR2 YFSETQ. Trimming took off 5 bases at V and 3 bases at J, with 13 bases between the two ends. The CDR3 totals 14 residues. Filled out from reference TRBV5-1 and TRBJ2-3, the complete variable domain reads KAGVTQTPRYLIKTRGQQVTLSCSPISGHRSVSWYQQTPGQGLQFLFEYFSETQRNKGNFPGRFSGRQFSNSRSEMNVSTLELGDSALYLCASRGGLGTDTQYFGPGTRLTVL.

The gene calls are TRBV7-2 and TRBJ1-5, with 10 nucleotides matching TRBD1. CDR3 length: 16 amino acids. The trim removed 1 base at V and 4 bases at J, leaving 4 bases unmatched. CDR1 SGHTA and CDR2 FQGNSA come from the germline V gene. CDR3 protein: CASSLVGQGENQPQHF. The DNA for the CDR3 is TGTGCCAGCAGCTTAGTAGGACAGGGGGAAAATCAGCCCCAGCATTTT.

The chain links TRBV27 to TRBJ1-1, with 9 positions matching TRBD1. Trimming took 3 bases from V and 3 from J; bases not matched to a gene: 5. Germline values: CDR1 MNHEY, CDR2 SMNVEV (reference sequence). The length of the CDR3 is 15 residues. This CDR3 reads CASSFHRGRYTEAFF. Written as DNA, the CDR3 is TGTGCCAGCAGTTTCCACAGGGGGCGATACACTGAAGCTTTCTTT.

The chain couples TRBV6-6 to TRBJ2-7; D remains unclear. The germline V gene has CDR1 MNHNY and CDR2 SVGAGI (reference sequence). The CDR3 consists of 14 residues. Trimming cost V 0 bases and J 3 bases, with 9 bases left between them. CDR3 bases: TGTGCCAGCAGTTACTCGCCAGACCTCTACGAGCAGTACTTC. Translated: CASSYSPDLYEQYF.

The chain employs TRBV7-9 and TRBJ2-7; the match to TRBD1 covers 10 bases. Looked up from germline, CDR1 is SEHNR and CDR2 is FQNEAQ (reference sequence). The CDR3 sequence is 17 residues long. Germline trimming cut 3 bases from V and 4 bases from J; bases unmatched to any gene: 12. The CDR3 coding sequence is TGTGCCAGCAGCTTGGGGGACAGGGGCGAATCGCGATACGAGCAGTACTTC. Its translation: CASSLGDRGESRYEQYF.

The genes are TRBV5-4 and TRBJ1-1; 7 positions match TRBD1. There are 15 residues in the CDR3. After removal of 4 bases from V and 0 bases from J, the junction contained 6 bases not matched to a gene. Germline values: CDR1 SGHNT, CDR2 YYREEE (reference sequence). The CDR3 is CASSPAGQMNTEAFF. The CDR3 DNA sequence: TGTGCCAGCAGCCCCGCGGGACAGATGAACACTGAAGCTTTCTTT. Full variable domain (remainder filled in from reference TRBV5-4 and TRBJ1-1): ETGVTQSPTHLIKTRGQQVTLRCSSQSGHNTVSWYQQALGQGPQFIFQYYREEENGRGNFPPRFSGLQFPNYSSELNVNALELDDSALYLCASSPAGQMNTEAFFGQGTRLTVV.